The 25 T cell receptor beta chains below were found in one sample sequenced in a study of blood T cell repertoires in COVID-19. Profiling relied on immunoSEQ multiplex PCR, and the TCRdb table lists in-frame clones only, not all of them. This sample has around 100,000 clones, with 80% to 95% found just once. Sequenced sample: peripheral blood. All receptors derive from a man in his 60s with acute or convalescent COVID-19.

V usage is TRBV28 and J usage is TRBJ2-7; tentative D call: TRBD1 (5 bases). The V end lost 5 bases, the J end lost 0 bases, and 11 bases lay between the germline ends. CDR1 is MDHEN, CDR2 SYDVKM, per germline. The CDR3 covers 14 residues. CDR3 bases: TGTGCCAGCAGTCAGGGTAAAGGCTCCTACGAGCAGTACTTC. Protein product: CASSQGKGSYEQYF. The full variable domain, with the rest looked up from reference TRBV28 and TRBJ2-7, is DVKVTQSSRYLVKRTGEKVFLECVQDMDHENMFWYRQDPGLGLRLIYFSYDVKMKEKGDIPEGYSVSREKKERFSLILESASTNQTSMYLCASSQGKGSYEQYFGPGTRLTVT.

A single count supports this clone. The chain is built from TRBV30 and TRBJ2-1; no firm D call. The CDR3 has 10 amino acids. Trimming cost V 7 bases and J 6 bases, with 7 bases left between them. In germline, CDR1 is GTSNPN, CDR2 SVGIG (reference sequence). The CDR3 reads CALGPNEQFF. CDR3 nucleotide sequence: TGTGCCTTGGGCCCCAATGAGCAGTTCTTC.

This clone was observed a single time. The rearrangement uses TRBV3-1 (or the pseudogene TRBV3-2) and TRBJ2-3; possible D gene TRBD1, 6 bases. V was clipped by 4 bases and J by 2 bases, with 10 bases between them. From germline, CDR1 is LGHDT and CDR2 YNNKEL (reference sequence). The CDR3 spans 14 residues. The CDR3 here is CASSLTGHTDTQYF. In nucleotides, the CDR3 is TGTGCCAGCAGCCTGACAGGCCACACAGATACGCAGTATTTT.

Here the CDR3 reads CASRPTADTQYF. DNA for the CDR3: TGTGCCAGCAGGCCTACGGCAGATACGCAGTATTTT. V is TRBV11-2 and J is TRBJ2-3; D gene ambiguous. The germline CDR1 and CDR2 sequences are SGHAT and FQNNGV. V lost 6 bases and J 4 bases, leaving 8 bases between the germline ends. The CDR3 runs 12 residues.

The CDR3 loop reads CASSERWTSVPFF. CDR3 nucleotides: TGTGCCAGCAGCGAAAGGTGGACTAGCGTCCCGTTTTTT. The chain is built from TRBV2 and TRBJ2-2; 9 nucleotides match TRBD2. Looked up from germline, CDR1 is SNHLY and CDR2 is FYNNEI. CDR3 length: 13 residues. Trimming removed 6 bases from V and 16 bases from J; junction bases left unmatched: 12.

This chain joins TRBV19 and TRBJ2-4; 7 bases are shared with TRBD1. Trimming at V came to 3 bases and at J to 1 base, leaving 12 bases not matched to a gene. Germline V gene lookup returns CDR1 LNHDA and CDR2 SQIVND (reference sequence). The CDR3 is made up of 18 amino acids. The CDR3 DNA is TGTGCCAGTAGTATTCGGGCAACCAAGGGGGCCGCCAAAAACATTCAGTACTTC. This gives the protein CASSIRATKGAAKNIQYF.

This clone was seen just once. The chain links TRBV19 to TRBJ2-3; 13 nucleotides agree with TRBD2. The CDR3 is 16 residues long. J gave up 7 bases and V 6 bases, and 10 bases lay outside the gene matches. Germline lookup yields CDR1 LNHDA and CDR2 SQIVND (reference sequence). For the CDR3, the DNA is TGTGCCAGTAGGCCGGGACTAGCGGGAAGCACGAATACGCAGTATTTT. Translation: CASRPGLAGSTNTQYF.

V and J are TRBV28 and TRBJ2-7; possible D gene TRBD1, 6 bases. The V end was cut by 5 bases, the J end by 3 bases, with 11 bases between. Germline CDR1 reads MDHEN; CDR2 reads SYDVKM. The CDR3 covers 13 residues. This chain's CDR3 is CASSATGIYEQYV. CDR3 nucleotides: TGTGCCAGCAGTGCCACAGGGATCTACGAGCAGTACGTC.

CDR3 coding DNA: TGTGCCAGCAGCCAAGTAACGGTGACCAAAAACATTCAGTACTTC. Its protein is CASSQVTVTKNIQYF. The chain is built from TRBV3-1 (or the pseudogene TRBV3-2) and TRBJ2-4; D not certain. The CDR3 spans 15 residues. Germline-derived CDR1 and CDR2 are LGHDT and YNNKEL (reference sequence). V was shortened by 1 base and J by 2 bases, with 9 bases between the two germline ends.

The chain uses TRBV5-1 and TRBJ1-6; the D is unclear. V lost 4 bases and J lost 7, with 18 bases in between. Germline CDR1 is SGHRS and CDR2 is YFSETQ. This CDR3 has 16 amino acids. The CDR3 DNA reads TGCGCCAGCAGCCCTGTCGTTGGGCCGGGGAATTCACCCCTCCACTTT. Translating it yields CASSPVVGPGNSPLHF.

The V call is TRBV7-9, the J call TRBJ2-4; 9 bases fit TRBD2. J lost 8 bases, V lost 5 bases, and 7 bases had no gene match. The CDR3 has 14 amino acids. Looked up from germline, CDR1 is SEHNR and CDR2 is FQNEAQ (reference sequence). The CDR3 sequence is CASSRGLALDIQYF. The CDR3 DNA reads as TGTGCCAGCAGCCGGGGACTAGCTTTAGACATTCAGTACTTC.

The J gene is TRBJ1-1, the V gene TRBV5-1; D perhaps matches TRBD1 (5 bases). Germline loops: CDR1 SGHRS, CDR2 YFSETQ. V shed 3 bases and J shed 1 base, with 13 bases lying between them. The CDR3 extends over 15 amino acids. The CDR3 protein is CASSSFGQGNTEAFF. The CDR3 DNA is TGCGCCAGCAGCTCATTCGGGCAGGGGAACACTGAAGCTTTCTTT.

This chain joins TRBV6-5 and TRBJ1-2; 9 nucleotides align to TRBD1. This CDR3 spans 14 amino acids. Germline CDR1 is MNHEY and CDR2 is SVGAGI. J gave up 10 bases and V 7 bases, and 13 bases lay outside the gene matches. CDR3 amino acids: CASIHGPGQGDYTF. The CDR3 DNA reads TGTGCCAGCATCCATGGGCCGGGACAGGGTGACTACACCTTC.

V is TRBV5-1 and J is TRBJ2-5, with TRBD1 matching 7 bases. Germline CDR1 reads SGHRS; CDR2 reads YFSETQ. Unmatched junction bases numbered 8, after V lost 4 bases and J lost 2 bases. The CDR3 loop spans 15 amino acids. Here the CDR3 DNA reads TGCGCCAGCAGCCGCGACGGGACAGCTCAAGAGACCCAGTACTTC. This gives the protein CASSRDGTAQETQYF.

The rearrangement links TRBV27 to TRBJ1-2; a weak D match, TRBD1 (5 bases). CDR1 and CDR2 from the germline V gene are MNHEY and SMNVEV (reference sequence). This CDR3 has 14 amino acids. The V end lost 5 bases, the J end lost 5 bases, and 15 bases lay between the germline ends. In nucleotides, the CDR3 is TGTGCCAGCAGTCCGTCCCGGGACTTTTATGGCTACACCTTC. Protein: CASSPSRDFYGYTF.

The CDR3 nucleotides are TGTGCCTGGAGTGAACTGGGACAAGTCTCTGGAAACACCATATATTTT. It yields the protein CAWSELGQVSGNTIYF. The chain links TRBV30 to TRBJ1-3; D possibly corresponds to TRBD1 (6 bases). CDR3 size: 16 residues. Between the trimmed V and J ends, which lost 1 base and 0 bases, there was a span of 13 bases. Germline V gives CDR1 GTSNPN, CDR2 SVGIG (reference sequence).

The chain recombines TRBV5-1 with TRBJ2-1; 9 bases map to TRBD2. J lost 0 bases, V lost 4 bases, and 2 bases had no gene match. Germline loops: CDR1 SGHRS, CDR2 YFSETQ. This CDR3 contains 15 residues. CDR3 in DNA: TGCGCCAGCAGCGCGACTAGCGGCTCCTACAATGAGCAGTTCTTC. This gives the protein CASSATSGSYNEQFF.

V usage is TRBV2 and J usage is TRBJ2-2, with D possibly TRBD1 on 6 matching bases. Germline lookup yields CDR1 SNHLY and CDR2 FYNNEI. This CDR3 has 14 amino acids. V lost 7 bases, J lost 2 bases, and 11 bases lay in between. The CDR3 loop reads CASKRTDNTGELFF. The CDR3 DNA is TGTGCCAGCAAAAGGACAGACAACACCGGGGAGCTGTTTTTT.

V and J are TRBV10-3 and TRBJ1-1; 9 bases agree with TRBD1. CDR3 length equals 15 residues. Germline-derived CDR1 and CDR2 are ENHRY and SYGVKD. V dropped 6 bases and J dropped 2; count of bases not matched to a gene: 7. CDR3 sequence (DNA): TGTGCCATCAGGGGCGGGACAGGGCCCAACACTGAAGCTTTCTTT. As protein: CAIRGGTGPNTEAFF.

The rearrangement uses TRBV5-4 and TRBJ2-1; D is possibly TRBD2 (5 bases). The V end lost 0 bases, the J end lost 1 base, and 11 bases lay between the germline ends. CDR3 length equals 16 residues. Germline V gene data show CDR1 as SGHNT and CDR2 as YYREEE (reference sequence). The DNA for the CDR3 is TGTGCCAGCAGCTTGGCGGGAAGAGGGTCCTACAATGAGCAGTTCTTC. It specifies CASSLAGRGSYNEQFF.

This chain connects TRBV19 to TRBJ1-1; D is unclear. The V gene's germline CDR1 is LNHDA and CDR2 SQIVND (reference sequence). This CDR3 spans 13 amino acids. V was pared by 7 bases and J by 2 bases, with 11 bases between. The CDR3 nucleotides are TGTGCCAGTACGGAGATTTTTAACACTGAAGCTTTCTTT. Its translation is CASTEIFNTEAFF.

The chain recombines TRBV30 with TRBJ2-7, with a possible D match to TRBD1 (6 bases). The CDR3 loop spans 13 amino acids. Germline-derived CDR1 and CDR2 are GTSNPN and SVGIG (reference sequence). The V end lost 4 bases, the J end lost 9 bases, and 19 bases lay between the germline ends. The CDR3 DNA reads TGTGCCTGGAATTCTATGGGACAAGGCTCGCAGTACTTC. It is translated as CAWNSMGQGSQYF.

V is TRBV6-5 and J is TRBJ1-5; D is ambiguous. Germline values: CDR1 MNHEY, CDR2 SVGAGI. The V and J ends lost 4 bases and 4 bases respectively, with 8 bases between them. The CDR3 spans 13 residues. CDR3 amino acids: CASSLQRNQPQHF. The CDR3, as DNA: TGTGCCAGCAGTTTACAGAGAAATCAGCCCCAGCATTTT.

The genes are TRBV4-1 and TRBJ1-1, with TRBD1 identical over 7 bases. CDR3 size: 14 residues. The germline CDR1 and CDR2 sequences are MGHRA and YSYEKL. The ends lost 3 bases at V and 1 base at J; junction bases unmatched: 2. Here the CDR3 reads CASSQGTANTEAFF. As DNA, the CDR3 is TGCGCCAGCAGCCAGGGGACAGCGAACACTGAAGCTTTCTTT.

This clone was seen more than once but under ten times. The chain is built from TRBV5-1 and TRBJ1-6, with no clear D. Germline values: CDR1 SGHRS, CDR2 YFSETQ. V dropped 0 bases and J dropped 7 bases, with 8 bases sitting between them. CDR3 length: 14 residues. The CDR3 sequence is CASSLDGRNSPLHF. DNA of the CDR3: TGCGCCAGCAGCTTGGATGGGAGAAATTCACCCCTCCACTTT.